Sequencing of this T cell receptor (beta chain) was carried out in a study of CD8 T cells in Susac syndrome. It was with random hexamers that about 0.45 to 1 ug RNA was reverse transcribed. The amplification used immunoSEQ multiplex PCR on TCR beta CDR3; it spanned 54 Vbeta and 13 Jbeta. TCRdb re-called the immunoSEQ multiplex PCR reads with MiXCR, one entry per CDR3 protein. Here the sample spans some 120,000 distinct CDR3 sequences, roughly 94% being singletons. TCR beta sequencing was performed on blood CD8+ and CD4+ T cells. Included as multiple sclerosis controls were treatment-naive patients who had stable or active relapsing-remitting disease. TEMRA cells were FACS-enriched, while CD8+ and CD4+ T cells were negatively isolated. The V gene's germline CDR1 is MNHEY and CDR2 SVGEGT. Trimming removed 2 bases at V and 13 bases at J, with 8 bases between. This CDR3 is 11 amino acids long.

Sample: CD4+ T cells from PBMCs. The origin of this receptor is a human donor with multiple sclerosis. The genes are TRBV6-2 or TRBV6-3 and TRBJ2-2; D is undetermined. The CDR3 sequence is CASSYPDGLFF. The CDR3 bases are TGTGCCAGCAGTTACCCCGACGGGCTGTTTTTT.